The T cell receptor (beta chain) described here comes from a study of radiotherapy plus CTLA-4 blockade in lung cancer. Overall study results and limits: Reports state that early shifts in blood T cell clones, with interferon-beta, best predicted response.

V was cut by 4 bases and J by 2 bases, with 12 bases left in between. In germline, CDR1 is SGHRS, CDR2 YFSETQ. The CDR3 is 14 amino acids. As regards this clone: Its specificity is unknown.

This table comes from immunoSEQ multiplex PCR, and its TCRdb copy is limited to in-frame clones, with some not included. The table has some 110,000 clones, nearly 80% seen once. Sequenced here: peripheral blood, sampled from a patient treated with radiotherapy plus ipilimumab. The TCR sequence derives from a human donor with non-small cell lung cancer who had a partial response to radiotherapy plus ipilimumab. The V gene is TRBV5-1, the J gene TRBJ1-2; no clear D. CDR3 DNA: TGCGCCAGCAGCCGGGAAAACCAGAACTATGGCTACACCTTC. Its translation: CASSRENQNYGYTF. Full variable domain (outside the CDR3, taken from reference TRBV5-1 and TRBJ1-2): KAGVTQTPRYLIKTRGQQVTLSCSPISGHRSVSWYQQTPGQGLQFLFEYFSETQRNKGNFPGRFSGRQFSNSRSEMNVSTLELGDSALYLCASSRENQNYGYTFGSGTRLTVV.